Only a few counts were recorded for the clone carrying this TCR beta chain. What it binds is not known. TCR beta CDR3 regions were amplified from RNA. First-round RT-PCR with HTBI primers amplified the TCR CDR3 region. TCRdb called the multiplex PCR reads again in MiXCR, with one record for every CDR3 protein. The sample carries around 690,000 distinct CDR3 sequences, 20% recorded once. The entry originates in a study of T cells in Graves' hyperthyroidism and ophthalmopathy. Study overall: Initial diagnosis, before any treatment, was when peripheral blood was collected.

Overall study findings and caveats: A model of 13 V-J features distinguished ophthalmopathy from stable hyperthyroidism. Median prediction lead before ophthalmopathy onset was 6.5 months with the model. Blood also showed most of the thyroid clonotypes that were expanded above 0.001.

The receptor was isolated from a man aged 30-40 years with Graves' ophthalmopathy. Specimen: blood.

The CDR3 sequence is CASSPTGVAYEQYF. In DNA form, the CDR3 reads TGTGCCAGCAGCCCCACGGGGGTGGCCTACGAGCAGTACTTC. The gene calls are TRBV28 and TRBJ2-7; tentatively, D is TRBD2 (6 bases). V was shortened by 6 bases and J by 2 bases, with 14 bases between the two germline ends. The germline gives CDR1 MDHEN, CDR2 SYDVKM. The CDR3 length is 14 residues.